This TCR beta chain was sequenced in a study of regulatory T cells in long-lasting Graves disease (dated by TCRdb to the early 2020s). General notes on the study: Persistent Graves' disease was defined as antithyroid drug treatment for over 5 years with persistently positive TSH receptor autoantibodies. Peripheral blood TCR sequencing and RNA sequencing compared persistent Graves' disease patients with newly diagnosed Graves' disease patients. The study was conducted in China and was registered as a clinical trial. A total of around 35 samples underwent TCR sequencing: roughly 13 from persistent and about 20 from newly diagnosed Graves' disease patients. Antithyroid drugs had been taken for ten to twelve years on average by persistent Graves' disease patients in the clinical cohort.

Broader findings and caveats from the paper: Compared with newly diagnosed patients, persistent Graves' disease patients had lower TCR Shannon entropy and fewer highly expanded clones, which suggests clonal expansion. Sequencing and analysis were restricted to the TCR beta chain. As a limitation, the authors acknowledged that the small sample size may reduce accuracy. Only peripheral blood was studied, because thyroid tissue, the primary lesion, was inaccessible. TRBV28, TRBJ1-2 and TRBJ2-5 were preferentially used in persistent disease, while TRBV20-1 and TRBJ2-1 were favored in newly diagnosed disease. Patients with persistent disease shared more public clonotypes (fewer than 3,000) than newly diagnosed patients did (more than 900).

To prepare the library, multiplex PCR was applied. Instrument on record: Illumina HiSeq 4000. To build TCR beta libraries, CDR3 regions were amplified by Arm-PCR using iRepertoire HTBI primers. Before sequencing, the PCR products went through gel purification. The source study handled its data this way. Gene usage analysis of CDR3 amino acid clonotypes relied on the approximately 62 TRBV and 14 TRBJ segments identified across samples. Filtered high-quality paired reads were merged into contigs using COPE and FqMerger. BLAST was used to align contigs to IMGT TRBV, TRBD and TRBJ reference genes, with CDR3 defined following IMGT. Clonotypes above 0.1% frequency were classified as highly expanded clones. Shannon entropy served as the measure of repertoire diversity, while the Gini coefficient captured V-J evenness. A clonotype found in more than one individual was treated as public. TCRdb passed the public sequencing reads through fastp at Q25 and MiXCR, retaining productive beta sequences. Each entry is one CDR3 protein sequence, shown with its most common DNA and genes. TCRdb's processing, not the authors' own work, is the source of the V and J calls. The sample table records about 310,000 distinct CDR3 sequences; 20% to 25% of these occur just once. The ten largest clones capture roughly three fifths of the sample.

The CDR3, from cysteine to phenylalanine, totals 14 residues. The entry retains the CDR3 DNA only, 42 bases that are in frame from base 1. Taken from the germline V gene, the CDR1 and CDR2 loops are SGHAT and FQNNGV. Relative to germline, V is missing 4 bases and J is missing 4 bases, with 7 bases of the junction outside any gene match. This clonotype occurred many times. It lacks a known antigen. There are no base qualities to consult, and no much larger clone falls within one base. Interpreted using the paper, the time point label stands for: persistent/refractory GD, antithyroid drugs over 5 years with positive TRAb. RNA was extracted from PBMCs in TRIzol for both TCR sequencing and RNA sequencing. The diagnosis of Graves' disease followed American Thyroid Association guidelines. Recruitment of patients was carried out at an endocrinology department in Xi'an, China. Each patient gave around 9.2 milliliters of peripheral blood, collected in an EDTA anticoagulant tube. Ficoll Paque Plus density gradient separation was used to isolate PBMCs, and no further T cell sorting was done. An Agilent 2100 Bioanalyzer and agarose gel were used to assess RNA quality, and a NanoDrop 2000 was used to measure RNA concentration.

This clonotype was obtained from a female donor with Graves disease. The material sequenced was peripheral blood mononuclear cells (PBMCs), taken when the disease was refractory, from a patient treated with antithyroid drugs. This chain joins TRBV11-2 to TRBJ2-7, with 7 bases matching TRBD2. The CDR3 reads as follows: CASSYSGTEYEQYF. In nucleotide form, the sequence is TGTGCCAGCAGCTACAGCGGGACGGAGTACGAGCAGTACTTC.